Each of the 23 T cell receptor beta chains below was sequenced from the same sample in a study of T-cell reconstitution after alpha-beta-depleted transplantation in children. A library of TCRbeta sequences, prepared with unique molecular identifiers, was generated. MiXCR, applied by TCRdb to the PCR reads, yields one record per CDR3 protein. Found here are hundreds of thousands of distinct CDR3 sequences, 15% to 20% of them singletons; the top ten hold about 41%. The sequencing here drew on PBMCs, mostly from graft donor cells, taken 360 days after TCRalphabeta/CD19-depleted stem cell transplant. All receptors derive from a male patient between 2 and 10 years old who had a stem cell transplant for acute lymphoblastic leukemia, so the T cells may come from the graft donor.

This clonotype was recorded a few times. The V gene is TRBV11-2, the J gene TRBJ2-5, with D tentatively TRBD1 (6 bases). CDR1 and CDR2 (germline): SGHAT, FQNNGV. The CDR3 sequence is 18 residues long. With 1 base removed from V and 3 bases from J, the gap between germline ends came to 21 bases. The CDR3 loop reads CASSLGVWGLLTEETQYF. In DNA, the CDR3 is TGTGCCAGCAGCTTAGGCGTTTGGGGGCTATTAACAGAAGAGACCCAGTACTTC.

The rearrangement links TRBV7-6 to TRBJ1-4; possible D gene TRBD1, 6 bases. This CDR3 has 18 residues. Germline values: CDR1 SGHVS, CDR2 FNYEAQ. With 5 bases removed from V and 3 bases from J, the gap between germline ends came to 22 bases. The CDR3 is CASSPRWGARLANEKLFF. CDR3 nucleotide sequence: TGTGCCAGCAGCCCCAGATGGGGGGCCCGCTTAGCTAATGAAAAACTGTTTTTT. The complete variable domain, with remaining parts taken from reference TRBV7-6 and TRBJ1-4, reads GAGVSQSPRYKVTKRGQDVALRCDPISGHVSLYWYRQALGQGPEFLTYFNYEAQQDKSGLPNDRFSAERPEGSISTLTIQRTEQRDSAMYRCASSPRWGARLANEKLFFGSGTQLSVL.

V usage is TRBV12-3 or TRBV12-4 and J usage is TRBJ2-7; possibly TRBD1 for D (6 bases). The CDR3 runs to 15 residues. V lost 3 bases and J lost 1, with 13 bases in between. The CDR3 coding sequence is TGTGCCAGCAGTTTTGGCACAGGGAGTTCCTACGAGCAGTACTTC. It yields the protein CASSFGTGSSYEQYF.

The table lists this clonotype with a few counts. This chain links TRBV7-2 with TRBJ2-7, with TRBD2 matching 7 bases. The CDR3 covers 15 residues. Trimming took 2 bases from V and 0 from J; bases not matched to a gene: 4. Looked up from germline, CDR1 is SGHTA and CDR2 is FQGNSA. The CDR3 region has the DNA TGTGCCAGCAGCTTATACAAGCGGGACTCCTACGAGCAGTACTTC. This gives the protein CASSLYKRDSYEQYF.

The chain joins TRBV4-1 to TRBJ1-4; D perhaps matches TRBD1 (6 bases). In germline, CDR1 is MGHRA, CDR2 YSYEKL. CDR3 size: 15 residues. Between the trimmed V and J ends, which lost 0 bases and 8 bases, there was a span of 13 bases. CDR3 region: CASSQDRGHGEKLFF. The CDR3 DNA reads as TGCGCCAGCAGCCAAGATCGGGGGCACGGGGAAAAACTGTTTTTT.

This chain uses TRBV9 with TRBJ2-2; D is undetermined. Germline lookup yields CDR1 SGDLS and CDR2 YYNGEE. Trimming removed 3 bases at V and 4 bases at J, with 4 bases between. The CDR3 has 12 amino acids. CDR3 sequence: CASSATTGELFF. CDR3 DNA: TGTGCCAGCAGCGCGACCACCGGGGAGCTGTTTTTT.

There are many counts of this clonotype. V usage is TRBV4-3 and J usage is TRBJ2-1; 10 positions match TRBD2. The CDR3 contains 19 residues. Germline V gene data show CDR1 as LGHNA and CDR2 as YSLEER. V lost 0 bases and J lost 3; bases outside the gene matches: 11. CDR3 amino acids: CASSQEIAGGTTFYNEQFF. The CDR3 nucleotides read TGCGCCAGCAGCCAAGAGATAGCGGGAGGTACTACGTTCTACAATGAGCAGTTCTTC.

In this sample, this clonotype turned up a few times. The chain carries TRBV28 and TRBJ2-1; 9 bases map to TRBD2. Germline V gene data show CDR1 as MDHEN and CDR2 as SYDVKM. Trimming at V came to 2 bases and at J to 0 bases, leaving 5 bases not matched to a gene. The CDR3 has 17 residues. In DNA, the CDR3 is TGTGCCAGCAGTTTAACCCGCGGGAGGGCCTCCTACAATGAGCAGTTCTTC. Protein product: CASSLTRGRASYNEQFF.

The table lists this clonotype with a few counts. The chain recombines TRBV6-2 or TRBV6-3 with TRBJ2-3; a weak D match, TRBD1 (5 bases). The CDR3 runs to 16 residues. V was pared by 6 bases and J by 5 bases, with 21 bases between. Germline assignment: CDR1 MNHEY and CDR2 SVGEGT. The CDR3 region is CASSWGRTLFVDTQYF. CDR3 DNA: TGTGCCAGCAGCTGGGGCCGGACCTTATTCGTAGATACGCAGTATTTT.

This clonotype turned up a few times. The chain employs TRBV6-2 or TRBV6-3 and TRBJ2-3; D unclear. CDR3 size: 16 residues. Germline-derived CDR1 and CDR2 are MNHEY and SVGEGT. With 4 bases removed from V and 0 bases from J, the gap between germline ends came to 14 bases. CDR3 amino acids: CASSSRARRSTDTQYF. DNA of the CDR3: TGTGCCAGCAGTTCCCGGGCCCGGCGGAGCACAGATACGCAGTATTTT.

As DNA, the CDR3 is TGTGCCAGTAGACAGCGCAATGAGCAGTTCTTC. Amino acids: CASRQRNEQFF. The V call is TRBV19, the J call TRBJ2-1; D gene ambiguous. Germline values: CDR1 LNHDA, CDR2 SQIVND (reference sequence). CDR3 length: 11 amino acids. V was shortened by 6 bases and J by 6 bases, with 6 bases between the two germline ends.

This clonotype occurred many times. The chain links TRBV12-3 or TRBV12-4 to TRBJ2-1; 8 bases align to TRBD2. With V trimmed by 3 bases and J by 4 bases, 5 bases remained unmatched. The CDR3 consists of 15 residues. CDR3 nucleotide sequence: TGTGCCAGCAGTTTGCCTAGCGGGTATTACAATGAGCAGTTCTTC. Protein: CASSLPSGYYNEQFF.

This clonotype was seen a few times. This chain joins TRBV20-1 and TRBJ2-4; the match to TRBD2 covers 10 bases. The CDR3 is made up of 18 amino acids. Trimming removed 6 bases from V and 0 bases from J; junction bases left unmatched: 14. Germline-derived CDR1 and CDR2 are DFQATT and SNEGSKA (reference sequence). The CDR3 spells CSALPLGTSDLAKNIQYF. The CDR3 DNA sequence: TGCAGTGCCCTACCATTAGGGACTAGCGACCTAGCCAAAAACATTCAGTACTTC.

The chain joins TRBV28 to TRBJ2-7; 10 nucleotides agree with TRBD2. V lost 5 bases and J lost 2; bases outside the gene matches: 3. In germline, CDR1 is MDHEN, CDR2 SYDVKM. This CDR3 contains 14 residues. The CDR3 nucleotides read TGTGCCAGCAGTATAGCGGGAGGTCCCTACGAGCAGTACTTC. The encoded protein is CASSIAGGPYEQYF. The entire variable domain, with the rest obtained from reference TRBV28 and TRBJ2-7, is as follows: DVKVTQSSRYLVKRTGEKVFLECVQDMDHENMFWYRQDPGLGLRLIYFSYDVKMKEKGDIPEGYSVSREKKERFSLILESASTNQTSMYLCASSIAGGPYEQYFGPGTRLTVT.

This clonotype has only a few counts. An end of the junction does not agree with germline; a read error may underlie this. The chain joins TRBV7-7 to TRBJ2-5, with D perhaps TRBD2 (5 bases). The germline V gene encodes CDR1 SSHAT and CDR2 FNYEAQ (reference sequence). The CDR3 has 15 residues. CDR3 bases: TGTGCTAGCAGCCCCGCCCCGGGGTACCAAGAGACCCAGTACTTC. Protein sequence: CASSPAPGYQETQYF.

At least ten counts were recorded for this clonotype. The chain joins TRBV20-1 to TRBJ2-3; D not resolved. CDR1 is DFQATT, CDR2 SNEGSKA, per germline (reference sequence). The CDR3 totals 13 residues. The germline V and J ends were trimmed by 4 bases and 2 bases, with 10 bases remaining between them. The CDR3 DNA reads TGCAGTGCTACCCAATGGTCCACAGATACGCAGTATTTT. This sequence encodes CSATQWSTDTQYF.

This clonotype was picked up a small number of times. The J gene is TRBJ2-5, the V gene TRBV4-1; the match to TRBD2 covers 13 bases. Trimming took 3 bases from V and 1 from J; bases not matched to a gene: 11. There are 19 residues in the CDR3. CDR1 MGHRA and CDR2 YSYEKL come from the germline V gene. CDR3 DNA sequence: TGCGCCAGCAGCCACCAGAGACTAGCGGGAGGAAGGGCCCAAGAGACCCAGTACTTC. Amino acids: CASSHQRLAGGRAQETQYF.

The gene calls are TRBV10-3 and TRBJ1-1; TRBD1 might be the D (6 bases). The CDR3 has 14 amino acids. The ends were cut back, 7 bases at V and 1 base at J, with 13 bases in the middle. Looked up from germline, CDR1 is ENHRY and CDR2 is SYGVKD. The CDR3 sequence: CAITQGQPNTEAFF. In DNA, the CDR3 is TGTGCCATCACACAGGGACAACCGAACACTGAAGCTTTCTTT.

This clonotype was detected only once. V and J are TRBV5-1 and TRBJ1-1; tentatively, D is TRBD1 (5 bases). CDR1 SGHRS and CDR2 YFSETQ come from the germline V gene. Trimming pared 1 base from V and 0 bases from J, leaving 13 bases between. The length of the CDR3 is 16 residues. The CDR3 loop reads CASSLWGKGLNTEAFF. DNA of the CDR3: TGCGCCAGCAGCTTGTGGGGTAAGGGGTTGAACACTGAAGCTTTCTTT.

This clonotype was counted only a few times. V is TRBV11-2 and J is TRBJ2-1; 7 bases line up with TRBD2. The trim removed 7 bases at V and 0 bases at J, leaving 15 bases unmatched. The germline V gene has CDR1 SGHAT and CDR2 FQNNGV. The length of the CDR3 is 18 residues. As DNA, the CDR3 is TGTGCCAGCACTCCTAGGTGGGGCGGGAGTAGCTCCTACAATGAGCAGTTCTTC. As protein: CASTPRWGGSSSYNEQFF.

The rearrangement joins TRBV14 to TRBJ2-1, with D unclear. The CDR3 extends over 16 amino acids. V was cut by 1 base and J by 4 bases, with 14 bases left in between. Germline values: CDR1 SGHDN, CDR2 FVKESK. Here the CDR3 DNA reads TGTGCCAGCAGCCAAGTCCCGGACGGATCGTACAATGAGCAGTTCTTC. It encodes CASSQVPDGSYNEQFF. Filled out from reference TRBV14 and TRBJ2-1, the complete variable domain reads EAGVTQFPSHSVIEKGQTVTLRCDPISGHDNLYWYRRVMGKEIKFLLHFVKESKQDESGMPNNRFLAERTGGTYSTLKVQPAELEDSGVYFCASSQVPDGSYNEQFFGPGTRLTVL.

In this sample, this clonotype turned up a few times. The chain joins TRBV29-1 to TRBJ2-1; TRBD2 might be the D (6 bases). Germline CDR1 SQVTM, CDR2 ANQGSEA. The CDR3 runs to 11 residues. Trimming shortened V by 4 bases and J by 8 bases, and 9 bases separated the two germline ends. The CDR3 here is CSVGGVDEQFF. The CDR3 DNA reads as TGCAGCGTTGGGGGGGTGGATGAGCAGTTCTTC.

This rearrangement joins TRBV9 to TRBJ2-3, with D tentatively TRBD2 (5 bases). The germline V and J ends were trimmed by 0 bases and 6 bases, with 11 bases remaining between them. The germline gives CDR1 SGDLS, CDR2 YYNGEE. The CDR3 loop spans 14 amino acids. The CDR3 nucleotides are TGTGCCAGCAGCGTAGACGAGGGAATGGATACGCAGTATTTT. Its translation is CASSVDEGMDTQYF. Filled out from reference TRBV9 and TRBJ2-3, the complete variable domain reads DSGVTQTPKHLITATGQRVTLRCSPRSGDLSVYWYQQSLDQGLQFLIQYYNGEERAKGNILERFSAQQFPDLHSELNLSSLELGDSALYFCASSVDEGMDTQYFGPGTRLTVL.